This T cell receptor beta chain was retrieved from a study of human T cells and chemical hapten exposure. The CDR3 loop spans 16 amino acids. Trimming cost V 4 bases and J 3 bases; bases outside gene matches: 9. Germline CDR1 reads ENHRY; CDR2 reads SYGVKD. As to time point: patch test 3, about 24 weeks after DPC sensitization. Treatment meaning: therapeutic diphenylcyclopropenone sensitization with weekly scalp DPC. The library attached unique molecular identifiers to individual cDNA molecules. One entry per CDR3 protein, called by TCRdb with MiXCR from the RACE reads. The table shows 150,000 to 200,000 distinct CDR3 sequences, with around 25% occurring only once.

The TCR originated in a woman aged 35 to 49 with alopecia areata. Some clones in this sample may be carry-over from other donors' samples. Sequencing was performed on whole blood, taken in connection with sensitization to the hapten diphenylcyclopropenone (DPC). J is TRBJ1-3 and V is TRBV10-3; 7 bases line up with TRBD1. CDR3 DNA sequence: TGTGCCATCAGTGGACAGGGACAGAATGATGGAAACACCATATATTTT. Translating gives CAISGQGQNDGNTIYF.